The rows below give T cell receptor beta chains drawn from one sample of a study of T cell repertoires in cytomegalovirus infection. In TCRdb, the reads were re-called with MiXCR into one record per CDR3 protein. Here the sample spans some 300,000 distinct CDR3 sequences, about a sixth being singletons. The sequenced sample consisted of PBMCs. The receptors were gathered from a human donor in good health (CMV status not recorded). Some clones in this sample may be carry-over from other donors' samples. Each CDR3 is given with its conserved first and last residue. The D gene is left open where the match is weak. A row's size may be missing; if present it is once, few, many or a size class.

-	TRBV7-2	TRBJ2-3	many	CASSLYAGTTDTQYF	TGTGCCAGCAGCTTATATGCGGGGACCACAGATACGCAGTATTTT
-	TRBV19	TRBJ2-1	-	CASSTLGGVYNEQFF	TGTGCCAGTAGTACCCTAGGGGGAGTCTACAATGAGCAGTTCTTC
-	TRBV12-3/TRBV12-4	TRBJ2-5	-	CASNTPPETQYF	TGTGCCAGCAATACCCCACCCGAGACCCAGTACTTC
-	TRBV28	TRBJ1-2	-	CASSPPPPQGTDYGYTF	TGTGCCAGCAGCCCCCCCCCCCCTCAGGGGACTGACTATGGCTACACCTTC
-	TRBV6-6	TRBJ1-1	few	CASSYSIEGRWVSTEAFF	TGTGCCAGCAGTTACTCGATTGAGGGTAGATGGGTTTCCACTGAAGCTTTCTTT
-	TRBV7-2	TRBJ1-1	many	CASSLLGSNTEAFF	TGTGCCAGCAGCTTACTTGGTTCGAACACTGAAGCTTTCTTT
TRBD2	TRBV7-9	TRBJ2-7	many	CASSTSGVYYEQYF	TGTGCCAGCAGCACTAGCGGGGTCTACTACGAGCAGTACTTC
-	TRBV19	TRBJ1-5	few	CASSIGLWSQPQHF	TGTGCCAGTAGTATAGGACTCTGGAGTCAGCCCCAGCATTTT
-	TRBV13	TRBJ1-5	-	CASSLKGVNSNQPQHF	TGTGCCAGCAGCTTAAAGGGAGTGAATAGCAATCAGCCCCAGCATTTT
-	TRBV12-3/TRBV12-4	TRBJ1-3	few	CASRNMGNTIYF	TGTGCCAGCAGGAACATGGGAAACACCATATATTTT
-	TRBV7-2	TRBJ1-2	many	CASSLVVAGSGYTF	TGTGCCAGCAGCTTAGTGGTCGCGGGGAGCGGCTACACCTTC
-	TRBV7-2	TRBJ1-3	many	CASSVIQGGNTIYF	TGTGCCAGCAGCGTGATACAGGGAGGAAACACCATATATTTT
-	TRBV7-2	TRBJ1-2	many	CASSPQSGDSGGYTF	TGTGCCAGCAGCCCCCAGTCAGGGGATAGTGGTGGCTACACCTTC
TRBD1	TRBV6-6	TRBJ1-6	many	CASSSTGLETSPLHF	TGTGCCAGCAGCTCGACAGGGCTCGAAACTTCACCCCTCCACTTT
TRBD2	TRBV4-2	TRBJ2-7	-	CASSHASGAYEQYF	TGTGCCAGCAGCCACGCTAGCGGGGCTTACGAGCAGTACTTC
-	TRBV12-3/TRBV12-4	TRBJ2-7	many	CASGISYEQYF	TGTGCCAGCGGAATTTCCTACGAGCAGTACTTC
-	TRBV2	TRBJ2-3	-	CASSEEMGSTQYF	TGTGCCAGCAGTGAAGAGATGGGAAGCACGCAGTATTTT
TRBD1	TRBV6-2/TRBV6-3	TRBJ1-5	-	CASRRDRVWNQPQHF	TGTGCCAGCAGACGCGACAGGGTTTGGAATCAGCCCCAGCATTTT
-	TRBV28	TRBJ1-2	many	CASSPSDLLYGYTF	TGTGCCAGCAGTCCCTCGGACCTCCTCTATGGCTACACCTTC